This T cell receptor beta chain was obtained from a study of radiation and T cells in renal cell carcinoma. Sequenced by immunoSEQ multiplex PCR; TCRdb stores in-frame clones only, minus some. The table records roughly 64,000 clones, approximately 80% of them present only once. V gave up 5 bases and J gave up 9 bases, with 14 bases separating them. Germline V gives CDR1 SGHTA, CDR2 FQGNSA. The CDR3 loop spans 13 amino acids. The time point: blood 4 weeks post-SBRT, at nephrectomy. Treatment defined: 15 Gy SBRT to primary tumor, nephrectomy 4 weeks later. The sequence was collected from a man aged 60 to 69 with renal cell carcinoma. The material was blood, obtained from a patient whose treatment included radiotherapy and nephrectomy. The chain recombines TRBV7-2 with TRBJ2-1; D may be TRBD2 (5 bases). CDR3 region: CASSASILGEQFF. CDR3 DNA: TGTGCCAGCAGCGCTAGCATCTTAGGTGAGCAGTTCTTC.